The T cell receptor beta chain under discussion was sequenced for a study of T cell clones after liver transplantation (dated by TCRdb to about 2019). The study in broad terms: ITN030ST, the source of the samples, was a randomized trial that attempted immunosuppression withdrawal within 2 years of liver transplantation. Donor-reactive T cell clones were identified by TCRbeta sequencing after a pre-transplant mixed lymphocyte reaction and then tracked in post-transplant blood. As an antigen-independent comparator for donor-reactive sequences, third party-reactive TCRbeta sequences were also identified from pre-transplant MLRs. Of the eight recipients, a few were HCV-positive, while the remaining recipients had been transplanted for non-autoimmune, non-viral indications. No induction therapy was given to the subjects, and standard immunosuppression was administered until randomization at 12-24 months post-transplant. Tolerance was defined as complete immunosuppression withdrawal for at least one year with no rise in liver enzymes beyond twice the upper limit of normal. Blood samples were collected pre-transplant, then pre-randomization ahead of withdrawal, and finally post-randomization once withdrawal had either been completed or failed. The study cohort included 8 liver transplant recipients, of whom 3 were classified as tolerant and 5 as non-tolerant.

Paper-wide results and their limitations: When repertoire turnover was taken into account, detection of donor-reactive sequences was significantly reduced in 7 of 8 subjects for CD4 and in 8 of 8 subjects for CD8. A significant post-transplant decrease in circulating donor-reactive CD4 TCRbeta sequences was observed in 5 of 8 subjects, irrespective of tolerance or HCV status. The conclusions were considered preliminary, being limited by small, heterogeneous patient numbers and non-standardized post-transplant time points. Since no allograft tissue specimens were available, donor-reactive T cells may have migrated into the graft instead of being deleted. A greater decline was seen for donor-reactive sequences than for third party-reactive sequences, suggesting partial antigen-specific deletion unrelated to withdrawal success. Low numbers of available donor cells limited the measurable donor-reactive repertoire in a couple of subjects.

As concerns this clone: The antigen it recognizes is unknown. Qualities for individual bases were not recorded, and no much larger clone is one base off. The sample has other DNA sequences that encode this CDR3 too.

Unstimulated PBMCs, after thawing, were stained for CD3, CD4 and CD8 and then FACS-sorted into CD3+CD4+ and CD3+CD8+ populations. Randomization to immunosuppression withdrawal applied to every one of the 8 studied subjects. The Qiagen DNeasy Blood and Tissue Kit was used for isolation of genomic DNA. High-throughput TCRbeta CDR3 sequencing of frozen genomic DNA was performed by immunoSEQ, with PCR amplification, mapping, bias correction and internal controls included. On the study's bioinformatics: Productive rearrangements were kept, and unique TCRbeta sequences were defined by CDR3 nucleotide sequence plus V and J gene. Donor-reactive sequences required at least 5-fold expansion in CFSE-low cells versus unstimulated pre-transplant cells and at least 0.01% frequency. Per-subject minimum frequency thresholds, based on the lowest-template unstimulated sample, ensured at least 90% detection power. Jensen-Shannon divergence between the top 1000 TCRbeta sequences after and before transplant was used to measure repertoire turnover. Changes in detection of donor-reactive sequences were tested with two-sided Fisher's exact tests. The table was pulled from immuneACCESS by TCRdb, which kept in-frame rearrangements only. Such tables lose some clones; where checked, under half of the loss comes from unresolved V genes, and the rest has no known cause. The V and J calls and clone size come from that table; D and trimming were worked out from the DNA. A total of 55,000 to 75,000 clones appear in this sample, less than 85% of them only once. Roughly 2.8% of the sample comes from the top ten.

From cysteine to phenylalanine, the CDR3 is 12 amino acids long. Just CDR3 DNA is preserved here, 36 bases in frame from base 1. From a lookup of the germline V gene (reference sequence), CDR1 and CDR2 are GTSNPN and SVGIG. V is reduced by 1 base and J by 2 bases, leaving a spacing of 5 bases between them. This receptor was identified in a human patient who received a liver transplant. Some T cells may be donor cells from the graft after a transplant. The chain joins TRBV30 to TRBJ1-2; the D gene cannot be named for sure. The source was CD4+ T cells from blood, collected at the approximately 16-month timepoint. CDR3 reads: CAWSAGNYGYTF. Read as DNA, the sequence is TGTGCCTGGAGTGCAGGAAACTATGGCTACACCTTC.